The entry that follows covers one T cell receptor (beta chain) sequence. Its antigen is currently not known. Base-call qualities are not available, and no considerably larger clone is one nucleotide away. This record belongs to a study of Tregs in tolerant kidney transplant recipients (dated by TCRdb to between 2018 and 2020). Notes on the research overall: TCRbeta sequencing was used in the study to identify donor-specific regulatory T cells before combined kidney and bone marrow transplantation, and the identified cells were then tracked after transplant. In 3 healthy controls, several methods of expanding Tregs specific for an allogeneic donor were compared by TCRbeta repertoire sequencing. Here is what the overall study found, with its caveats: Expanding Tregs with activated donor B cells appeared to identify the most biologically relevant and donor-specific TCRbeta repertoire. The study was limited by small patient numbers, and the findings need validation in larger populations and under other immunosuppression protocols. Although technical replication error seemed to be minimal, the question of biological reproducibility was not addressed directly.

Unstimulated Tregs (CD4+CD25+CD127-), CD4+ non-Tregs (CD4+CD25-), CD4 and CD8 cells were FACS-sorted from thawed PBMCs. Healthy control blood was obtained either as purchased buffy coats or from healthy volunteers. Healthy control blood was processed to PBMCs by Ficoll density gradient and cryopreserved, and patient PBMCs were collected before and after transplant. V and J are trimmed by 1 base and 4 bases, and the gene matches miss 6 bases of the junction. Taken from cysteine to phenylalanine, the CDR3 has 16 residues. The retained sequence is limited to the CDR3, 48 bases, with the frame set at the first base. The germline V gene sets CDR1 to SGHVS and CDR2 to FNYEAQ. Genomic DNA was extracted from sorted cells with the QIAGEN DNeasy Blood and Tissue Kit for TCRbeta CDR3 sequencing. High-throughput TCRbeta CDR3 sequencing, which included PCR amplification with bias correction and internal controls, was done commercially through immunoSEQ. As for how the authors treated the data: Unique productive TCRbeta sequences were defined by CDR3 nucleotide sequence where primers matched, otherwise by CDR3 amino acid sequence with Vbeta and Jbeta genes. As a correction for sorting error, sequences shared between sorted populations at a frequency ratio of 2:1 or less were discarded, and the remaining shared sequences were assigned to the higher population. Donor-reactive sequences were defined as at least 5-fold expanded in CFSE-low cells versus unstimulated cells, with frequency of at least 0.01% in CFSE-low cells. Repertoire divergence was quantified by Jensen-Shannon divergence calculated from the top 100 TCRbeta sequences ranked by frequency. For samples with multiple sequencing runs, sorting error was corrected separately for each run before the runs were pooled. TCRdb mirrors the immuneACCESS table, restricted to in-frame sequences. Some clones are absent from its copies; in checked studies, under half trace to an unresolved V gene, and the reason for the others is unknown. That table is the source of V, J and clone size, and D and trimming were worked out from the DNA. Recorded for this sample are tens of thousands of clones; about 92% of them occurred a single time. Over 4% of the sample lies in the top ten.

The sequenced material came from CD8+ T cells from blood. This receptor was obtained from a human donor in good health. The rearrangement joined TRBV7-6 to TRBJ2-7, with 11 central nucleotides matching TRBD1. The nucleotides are TGTGCCAGCAGCTTAGGGACAGGGGGCCCCTCTTACGAGCAGTACTTC. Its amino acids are CASSLGTGGPSYEQYF.